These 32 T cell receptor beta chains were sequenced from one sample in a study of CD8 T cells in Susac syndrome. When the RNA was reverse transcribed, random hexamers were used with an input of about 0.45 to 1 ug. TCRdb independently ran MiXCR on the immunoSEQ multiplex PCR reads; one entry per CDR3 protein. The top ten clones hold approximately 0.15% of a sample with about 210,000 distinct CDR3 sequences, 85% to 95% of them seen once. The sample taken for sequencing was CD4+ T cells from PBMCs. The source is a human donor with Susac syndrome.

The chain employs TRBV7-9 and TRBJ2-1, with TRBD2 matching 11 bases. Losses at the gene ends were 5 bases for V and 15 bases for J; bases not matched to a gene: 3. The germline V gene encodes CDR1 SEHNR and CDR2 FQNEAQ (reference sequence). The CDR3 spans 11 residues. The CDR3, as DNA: TGTGCCAGCAGCACTAGCGGGGGAGGGTTCTTC. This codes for CASSTSGGGFF.

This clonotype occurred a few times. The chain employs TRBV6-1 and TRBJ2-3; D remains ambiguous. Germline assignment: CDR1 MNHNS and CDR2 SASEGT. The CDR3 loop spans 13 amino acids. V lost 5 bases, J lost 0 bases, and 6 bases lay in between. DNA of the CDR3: TGTGCCAGCAGTCCGGACAGCACAGATACGCAGTATTTT. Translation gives CASSPDSTDTQYF.

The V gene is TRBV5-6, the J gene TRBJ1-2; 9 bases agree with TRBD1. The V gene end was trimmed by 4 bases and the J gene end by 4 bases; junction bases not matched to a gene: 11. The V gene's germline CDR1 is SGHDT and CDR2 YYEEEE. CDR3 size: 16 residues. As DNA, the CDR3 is TGTGCCAGCAGCGCGGGGACAGGGAAGGTGGGCTATGGCTACACCTTC. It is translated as CASSAGTGKVGYGYTF.

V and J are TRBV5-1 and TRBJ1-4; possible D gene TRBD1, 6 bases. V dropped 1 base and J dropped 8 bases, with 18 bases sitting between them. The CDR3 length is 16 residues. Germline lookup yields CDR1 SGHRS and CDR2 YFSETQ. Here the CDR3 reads CASSLITGAPTEKLFF. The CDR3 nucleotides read TGCGCCAGCAGCTTGATTACGGGGGCGCCCACGGAAAAACTGTTTTTT.

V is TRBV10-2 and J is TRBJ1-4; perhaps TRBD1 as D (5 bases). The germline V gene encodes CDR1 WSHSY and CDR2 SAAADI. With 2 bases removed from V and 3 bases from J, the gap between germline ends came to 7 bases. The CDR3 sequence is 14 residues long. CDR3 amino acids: CASSERGANEKLFF. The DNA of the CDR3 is TGCGCCAGCAGTGAGCGGGGGGCTAATGAAAAACTGTTTTTT.

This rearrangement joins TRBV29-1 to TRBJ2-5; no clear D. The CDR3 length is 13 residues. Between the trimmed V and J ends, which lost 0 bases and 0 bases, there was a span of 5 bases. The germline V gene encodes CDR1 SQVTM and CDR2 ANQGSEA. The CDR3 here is CSVEERHQETQYF. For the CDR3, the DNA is TGCAGCGTTGAAGAGAGGCACCAAGAGACCCAGTACTTC.

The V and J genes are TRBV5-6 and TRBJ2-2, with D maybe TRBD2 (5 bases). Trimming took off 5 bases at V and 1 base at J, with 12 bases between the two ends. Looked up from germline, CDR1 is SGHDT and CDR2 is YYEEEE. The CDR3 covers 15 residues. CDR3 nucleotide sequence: TGTGCCAGCAGTTTTCCGGGAAGGAACACCGGGGAGCTGTTTTTT. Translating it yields CASSFPGRNTGELFF.

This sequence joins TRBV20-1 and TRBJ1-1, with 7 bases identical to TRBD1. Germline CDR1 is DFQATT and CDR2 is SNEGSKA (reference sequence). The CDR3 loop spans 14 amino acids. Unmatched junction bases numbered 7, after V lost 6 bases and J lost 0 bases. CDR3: CSARRDSLNTEAFF. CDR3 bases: TGCAGTGCCCGTCGGGACAGCTTGAACACTGAAGCTTTCTTT.

CDR3 protein: CASSSHRSGNGYTF. Written as DNA, the CDR3 is TGTGCCAGCAGCTCCCATAGGTCGGGGAATGGCTACACCTTC. V gene TRBV7-9 combines with J gene TRBJ1-2; D remains unclear. CDR1 and CDR2 from the germline V gene are SEHNR and FQNEAQ (reference sequence). The CDR3 is made up of 14 amino acids. The V end was cut by 4 bases, the J end by 6 bases, with 15 bases between. Filled out from reference TRBV7-9 and TRBJ1-2, the complete variable domain reads DTGVSQNPRHKITKRGQNVTFRCDPISEHNRLYWYRQTLGQGPEFLTYFQNEAQLEKSRLLSDRFSAERPKGSFSTLEIQRTEQGDSAMYLCASSSHRSGNGYTFGSGTRLTVV.

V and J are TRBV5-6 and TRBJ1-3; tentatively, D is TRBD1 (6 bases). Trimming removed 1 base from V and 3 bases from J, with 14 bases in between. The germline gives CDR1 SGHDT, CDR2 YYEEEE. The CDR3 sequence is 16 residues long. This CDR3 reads CASSLFATGIGNTIYF. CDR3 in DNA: TGTGCCAGCAGCTTGTTCGCAACAGGGATTGGAAACACCATATATTTT.

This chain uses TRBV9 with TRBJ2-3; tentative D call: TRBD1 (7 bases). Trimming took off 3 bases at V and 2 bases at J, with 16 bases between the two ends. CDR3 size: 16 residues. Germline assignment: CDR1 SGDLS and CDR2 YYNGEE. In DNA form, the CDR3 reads TGTGCCAGCAGCGCCAGGGGGGACGGCCTCACAGATACGCAGTATTTT. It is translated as CASSARGDGLTDTQYF. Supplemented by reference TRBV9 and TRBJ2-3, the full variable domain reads DSGVTQTPKHLITATGQRVTLRCSPRSGDLSVYWYQQSLDQGLQFLIQYYNGEERAKGNILERFSAQQFPDLHSELNLSSLELGDSALYFCASSARGDGLTDTQYFGPGTRLTVL.

For the CDR3, the DNA is TGCGCCAGCAGCCAAGATGGGACTGCCCTCTATGGCTACACCTTC. Protein sequence: CASSQDGTALYGYTF. The rearrangement links TRBV4-3 to TRBJ1-2; perhaps TRBD1 as D (5 bases). CDR1 is LGHNA, CDR2 YSLEER, per germline. This CDR3 comprises 15 residues. Trimming stripped 0 bases from V and 4 bases from J, with 12 bases between.

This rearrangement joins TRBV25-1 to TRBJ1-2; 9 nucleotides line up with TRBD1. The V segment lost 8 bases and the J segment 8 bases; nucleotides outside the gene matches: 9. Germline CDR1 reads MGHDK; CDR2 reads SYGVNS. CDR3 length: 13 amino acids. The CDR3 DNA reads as TGTGCCAGCCAGGACAGGGGCGGGGTCGGCTACACCTTC. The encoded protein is CASQDRGGVGYTF.

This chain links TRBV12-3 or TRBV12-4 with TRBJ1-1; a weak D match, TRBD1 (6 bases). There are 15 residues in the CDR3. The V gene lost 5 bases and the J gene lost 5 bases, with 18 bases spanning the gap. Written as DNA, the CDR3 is TGTGCCAGCAGTACCGAACAGGGTAGTGGAACTGAAGCTTTCTTT. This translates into CASSTEQGSGTEAFF.

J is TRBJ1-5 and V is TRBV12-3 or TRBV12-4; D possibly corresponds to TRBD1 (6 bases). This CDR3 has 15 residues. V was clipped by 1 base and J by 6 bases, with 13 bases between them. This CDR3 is CASSLGLGDTQPQHF. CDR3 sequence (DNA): TGTGCCAGCAGTTTAGGGTTAGGGGACACTCAGCCCCAGCATTTT.

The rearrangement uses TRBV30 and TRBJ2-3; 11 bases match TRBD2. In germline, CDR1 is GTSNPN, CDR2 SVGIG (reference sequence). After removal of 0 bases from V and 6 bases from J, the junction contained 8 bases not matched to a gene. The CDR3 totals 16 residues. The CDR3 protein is CAWSVLAGGPMDTQYF. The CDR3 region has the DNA TGTGCCTGGAGTGTATTAGCGGGGGGGCCAATGGATACGCAGTATTTT.

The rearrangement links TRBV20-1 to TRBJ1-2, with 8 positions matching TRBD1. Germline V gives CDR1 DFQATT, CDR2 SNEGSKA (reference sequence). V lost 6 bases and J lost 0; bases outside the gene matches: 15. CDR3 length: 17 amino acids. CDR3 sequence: CSAVPLDRELSNYGYTF. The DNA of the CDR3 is TGCAGTGCGGTTCCTCTGGACAGGGAGCTTTCTAACTATGGCTACACCTTC.

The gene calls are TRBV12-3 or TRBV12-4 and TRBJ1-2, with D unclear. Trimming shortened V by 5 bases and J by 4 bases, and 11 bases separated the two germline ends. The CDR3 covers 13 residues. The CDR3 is CASSLLESYGYTF. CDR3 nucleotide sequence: TGTGCCAGCAGTCTCCTGGAGTCCTATGGCTACACCTTC.

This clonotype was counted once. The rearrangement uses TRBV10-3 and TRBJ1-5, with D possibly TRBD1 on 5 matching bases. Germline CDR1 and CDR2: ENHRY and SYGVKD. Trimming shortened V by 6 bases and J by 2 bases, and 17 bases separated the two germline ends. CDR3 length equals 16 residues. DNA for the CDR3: TGTGCCATCAGCGTCACTGGGGGAGTAGGCAATCAGCCCCAGCATTTT. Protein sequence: CAISVTGGVGNQPQHF.

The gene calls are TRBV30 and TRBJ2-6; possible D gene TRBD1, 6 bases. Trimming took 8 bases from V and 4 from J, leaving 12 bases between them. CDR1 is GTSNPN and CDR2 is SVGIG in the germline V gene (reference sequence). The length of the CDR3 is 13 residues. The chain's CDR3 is CATRGYGANVLTF. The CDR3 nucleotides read TGTGCCACGAGGGGGTACGGGGCCAACGTCCTGACTTTC.

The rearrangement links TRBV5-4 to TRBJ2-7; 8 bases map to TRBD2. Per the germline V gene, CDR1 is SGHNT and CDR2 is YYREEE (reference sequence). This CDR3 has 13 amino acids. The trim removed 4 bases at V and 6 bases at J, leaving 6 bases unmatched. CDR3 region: CASSLGLVAEQYF. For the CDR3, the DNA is TGTGCCAGCAGCCTGGGACTAGTTGCCGAGCAGTACTTC.

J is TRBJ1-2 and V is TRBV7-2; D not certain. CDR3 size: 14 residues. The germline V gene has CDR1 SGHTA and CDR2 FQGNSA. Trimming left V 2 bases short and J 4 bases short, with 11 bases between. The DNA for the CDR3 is TGTGCCAGCAGCTTATCGCCGGGGTCCTATGGCTACACCTTC. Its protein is CASSLSPGSYGYTF.

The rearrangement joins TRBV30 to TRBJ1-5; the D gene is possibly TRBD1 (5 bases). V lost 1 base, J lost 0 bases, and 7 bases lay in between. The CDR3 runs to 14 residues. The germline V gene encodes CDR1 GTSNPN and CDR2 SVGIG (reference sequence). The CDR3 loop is CAWSATASNQPQHF. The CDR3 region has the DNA TGTGCCTGGAGTGCGACAGCTAGCAATCAGCCCCAGCATTTT.

The CDR3 DNA follows: TGTGCCAGCAGCGGGACAATGTGGAGTCAGCCCCAGCATTTT. It translates to CASSGTMWSQPQHF. This chain uses TRBV12-3 or TRBV12-4 with TRBJ1-5, with D maybe TRBD1 (6 bases). V was pared by 6 bases and J by 6 bases, with 15 bases between. CDR3 length: 14 residues.

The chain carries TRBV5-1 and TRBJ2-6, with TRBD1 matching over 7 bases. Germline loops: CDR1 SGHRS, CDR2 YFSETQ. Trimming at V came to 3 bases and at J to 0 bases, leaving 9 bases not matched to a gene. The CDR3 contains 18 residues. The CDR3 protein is CASSSLGTAVSGANVLTF. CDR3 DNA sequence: TGCGCCAGCAGCTCGTTGGGGACAGCTGTCTCTGGGGCCAACGTCCTGACTTTC.

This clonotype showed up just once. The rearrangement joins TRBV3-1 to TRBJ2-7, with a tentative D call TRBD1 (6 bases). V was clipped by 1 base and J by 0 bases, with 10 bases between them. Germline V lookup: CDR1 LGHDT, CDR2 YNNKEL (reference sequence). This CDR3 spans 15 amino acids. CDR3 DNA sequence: TGTGCCAGCAGCCAAGGGGGGCTTAACTCCTACGAGCAGTACTTC. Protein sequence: CASSQGGLNSYEQYF.

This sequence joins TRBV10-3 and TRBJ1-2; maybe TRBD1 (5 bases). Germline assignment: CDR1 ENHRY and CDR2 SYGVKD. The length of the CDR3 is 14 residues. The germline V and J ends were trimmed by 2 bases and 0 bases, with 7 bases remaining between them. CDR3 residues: CAISEDSPNYGYTF. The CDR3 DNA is TGTGCCATCAGTGAGGACAGCCCTAACTATGGCTACACCTTC.

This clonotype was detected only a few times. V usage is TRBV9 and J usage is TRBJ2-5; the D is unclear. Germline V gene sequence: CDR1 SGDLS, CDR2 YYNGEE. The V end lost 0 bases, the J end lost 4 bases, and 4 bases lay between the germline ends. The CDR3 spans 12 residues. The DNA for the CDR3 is TGTGCCAGCAGCGTAGTTGGAGAGACCCAGTACTTC. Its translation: CASSVVGETQYF. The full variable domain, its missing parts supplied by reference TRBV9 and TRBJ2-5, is DSGVTQTPKHLITATGQRVTLRCSPRSGDLSVYWYQQSLDQGLQFLIQYYNGEERAKGNILERFSAQQFPDLHSELNLSSLELGDSALYFCASSVVGETQYFGPGTRLLVL.

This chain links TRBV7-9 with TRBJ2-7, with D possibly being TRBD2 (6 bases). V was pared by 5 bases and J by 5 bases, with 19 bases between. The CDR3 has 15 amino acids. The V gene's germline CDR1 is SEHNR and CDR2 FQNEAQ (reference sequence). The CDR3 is CASSRTGGNDDEQYF. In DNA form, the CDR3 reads TGTGCCAGCAGCCGGACGGGCGGGAACGACGACGAGCAGTACTTC. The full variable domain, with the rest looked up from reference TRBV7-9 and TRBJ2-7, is DTGVSQNPRHKITKRGQNVTFRCDPISEHNRLYWYRQTLGQGPEFLTYFQNEAQLEKSRLLSDRFSAERPKGSFSTLEIQRTEQGDSAMYLCASSRTGGNDDEQYFGPGTRLTVT.

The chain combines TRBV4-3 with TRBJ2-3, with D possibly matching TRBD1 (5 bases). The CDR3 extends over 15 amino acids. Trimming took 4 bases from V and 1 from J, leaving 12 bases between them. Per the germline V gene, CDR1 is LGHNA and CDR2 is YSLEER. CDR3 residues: CASSPRTTGTDTQYF. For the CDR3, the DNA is TGCGCCAGCAGCCCGAGAACGACAGGCACAGATACGCAGTATTTT.

CDR3 in amino acids: CASSFGQGDYGYTF. The CDR3 region has the DNA TGTGCCAGCAGCTTTGGACAGGGAGACTATGGCTACACCTTC. V is TRBV9 and J is TRBJ1-2, with 8 nucleotides matching TRBD1. From germline, CDR1 is SGDLS and CDR2 YYNGEE. The CDR3 length is 14 residues. Germline trimming cut 4 bases from V and 3 bases from J; bases unmatched to any gene: 5. Full variable domain (remainder filled in from reference TRBV9 and TRBJ1-2): DSGVTQTPKHLITATGQRVTLRCSPRSGDLSVYWYQQSLDQGLQFLIQYYNGEERAKGNILERFSAQQFPDLHSELNLSSLELGDSALYFCASSFGQGDYGYTFGSGTRLTVV.

The CDR3 bases are TGCAGCGCAACAGGGAACCTAGGGGAAAAACTGTTTTTT. It is translated as CSATGNLGEKLFF. V is TRBV29-1 and J is TRBJ1-4; tentatively, D is TRBD1 (6 bases). V lost 7 bases and J lost 8, with 17 bases in between. Per germline, CDR1 SQVTM and CDR2 ANQGSEA. The CDR3 is 13 residues long.